One and the same sample provided the 8 T cell receptor beta chains below, sequenced in a study of T cells in Graves' hyperthyroidism and ophthalmopathy. The TCR beta CDR3 regions underwent amplification using RNA transcripts as the source. HTBI primers drove first-round RT-PCR of the TCR CDR3. Using its own MiXCR run on the multiplex PCR reads, TCRdb lists one record per CDR3 protein. The data contain more than 300,000 distinct CDR3 sequences, about 18% of them singletons. The source material was blood. These receptors were obtained from a man between 18 and 35 years old with Graves' ophthalmopathy.

This clonotype has ten or more counts. This rearrangement joins TRBV28 to TRBJ2-7; D gene unclear. V was trimmed by 3 bases and J by 1 base, leaving 13 bases between them. Germline V gives CDR1 MDHEN, CDR2 SYDVKM. The CDR3 totals 15 residues. The DNA for the CDR3 is TGTGCCAGCAGTTTTTCGACGGCGGTTTCCTACGAGCAGTACTTC. It is translated as CASSFSTAVSYEQYF.

In this sample, this clonotype turned up many times. The V gene is TRBV7-9, the J gene TRBJ1-5; possible D gene TRBD1, 5 bases. In germline, CDR1 is SEHNR, CDR2 FQNEAQ (reference sequence). V dropped 6 bases and J dropped 3 bases, with 12 bases sitting between them. CDR3 length equals 14 residues. The CDR3 nucleotides are TGTGCCAGCAGTCTCGGAGGGGCCAATCAGCCCCAGCATTTT. This translates into CASSLGGANQPQHF.

The chain carries TRBV7-6 and TRBJ1-4, with D possibly matching TRBD1 (5 bases). This CDR3 has 17 residues. Germline V lookup: CDR1 SGHVS, CDR2 FNYEAQ. Trimming removed 0 bases from V and 6 bases from J, with 17 bases in between. Written as DNA, the CDR3 is TGTGCCAGCAGCTTAGCGCTGCAGGGTCGGGTGGATGAAAAACTGTTTTTT. Its translation: CASSLALQGRVDEKLFF.

This chain connects TRBV6-1 to TRBJ2-3; either TRBD1 or TRBD2 may supply D (7 bases each). Looked up from germline, CDR1 is MNHNS and CDR2 is SASEGT. V was pared by 5 bases and J by 5 bases, with 20 bases between. The CDR3 has 16 residues. The CDR3 DNA reads TGTGCCAGCAGTCTTGTAGCGGGCCAGGGGGAAGATACGCAGTATTTT. As protein: CASSLVAGQGEDTQYF.

The chain carries TRBV6-1 and TRBJ1-5; possibly TRBD1 for D (5 bases). CDR3 size: 14 residues. V lost 2 bases and J 7 bases, leaving 12 bases between the germline ends. Germline loops: CDR1 MNHNS, CDR2 SASEGT. The CDR3 DNA follows: TGTGCCAGCAGTGAATGGGGGTTAGAACAGCCCCAGCATTTT. This gives the protein CASSEWGLEQPQHF.

This clonotype was seen ten or more times. This sequence joins TRBV6-5 and TRBJ2-2; tentative D call: TRBD2 (5 bases). Germline V lookup: CDR1 MNHEY, CDR2 SVGAGI. This CDR3 is built from 17 residues. Trimming took 0 bases from V and 4 from J, leaving 15 bases between them. The CDR3 bases are TGTGCCAGCAGTTACTCGATGGCGGGTCCTGGCACCGGGGAGCTGTTTTTT. Amino acids: CASSYSMAGPGTGELFF.

This clonotype was detected ten times or more. The CDR3 loop is CASSPTGGFGYTF. CDR3 sequence (DNA): TGTGCCAGCAGTCCGACAGGGGGCTTTGGCTACACCTTC. The V call is TRBV12-3 or TRBV12-4, the J call TRBJ1-2, with 10 bases identical to TRBD1. This CDR3 spans 13 amino acids. Losses at the gene ends were 5 bases for V and 7 bases for J; bases not matched to a gene: 4.

A few counts support this clonotype. CDR3 nucleotides: TGCGCCAGCAGCCAGACCCCGGGACGAAACTCCTACGAGCAGTACTTC. It codes for CASSQTPGRNSYEQYF. This chain uses TRBV4-1 with TRBJ2-7; the D gene could be TRBD1 or TRBD2 (5 bases each). This CDR3 spans 16 amino acids. The germline CDR1 and CDR2 sequences are MGHRA and YSYEKL. Trimming pared 3 bases from V and 0 bases from J, leaving 15 bases between.